The sequence of this T cell receptor (beta chain) was determined in a study of cytomegalovirus exposure and HLA in healthy donors. In germline, CDR1 is MDHEN, CDR2 SYDVKM. V lost 7 bases, J lost 1 base, and 17 bases lay in between. CDR3 length: 16 amino acids. General study results and limits: TCR beta V- and J-gene trimming, according to a later analysis, was linked to a missense DCLRE1C variant.

A remark on this clone: The target antigen is unknown.

PCR primers comprised 60 Vbeta and 13 Jbeta primers. Profiling relied on immunoSEQ multiplex PCR, and the TCRdb table lists in-frame clones only, not all of them. The sample carries around 110,000 clones, around 66% recorded once. Sequences were obtained from PBMCs. The origin of this receptor is a woman between 40 and 50 years old in good health and CMV-seropositive. The chain couples TRBV28 to TRBJ1-5, with D possibly matching TRBD1 (6 bases). The CDR3 bases are TGTGCCAGCAACCCCAGGGGTAGTGGGAGCAATCAGCCCCAGCATTTT. Protein product: CASNPRGSGSNQPQHF.